Sequencing of this T cell receptor beta chain was carried out in a study of pediatric ulcerative colitis. Study-level findings and limits: All ulcerative colitis patients, but no controls, carried a couple of rectal clonotypes. Acute severe colitis showed lower rectal diversity from clonal expansions.

This clone appeared once. What it binds is unknown. This CDR3 has 13 residues. CDR1 and CDR2 (germline): SGDLS, YYNGEE. Trimming stripped 4 bases from V and 6 bases from J, with 12 bases between. During colonoscopy, one to two rectal pinch biopsies were collected. Controls had colonoscopy for suspected IBD, with normal endoscopy and no IBD the following year. Sequenced by immunoSEQ multiplex PCR; TCRdb stores in-frame clones only, minus some. The sample shows some 10,000 clones, approximately 85% of them seen only once. The receptor comes from a girl aged 10 to 17 who was a control in a study of pediatric ulcerative colitis. Sample: gut tissue. The chain uses TRBV9 and TRBJ2-3; D is possibly TRBD1 or TRBD2 (5 bases each). Here the CDR3 DNA reads TGTGCCAGCAGCCTCGCCTGGGGGGATACGCAGTATTTT. Amino acids: CASSLAWGDTQYF.